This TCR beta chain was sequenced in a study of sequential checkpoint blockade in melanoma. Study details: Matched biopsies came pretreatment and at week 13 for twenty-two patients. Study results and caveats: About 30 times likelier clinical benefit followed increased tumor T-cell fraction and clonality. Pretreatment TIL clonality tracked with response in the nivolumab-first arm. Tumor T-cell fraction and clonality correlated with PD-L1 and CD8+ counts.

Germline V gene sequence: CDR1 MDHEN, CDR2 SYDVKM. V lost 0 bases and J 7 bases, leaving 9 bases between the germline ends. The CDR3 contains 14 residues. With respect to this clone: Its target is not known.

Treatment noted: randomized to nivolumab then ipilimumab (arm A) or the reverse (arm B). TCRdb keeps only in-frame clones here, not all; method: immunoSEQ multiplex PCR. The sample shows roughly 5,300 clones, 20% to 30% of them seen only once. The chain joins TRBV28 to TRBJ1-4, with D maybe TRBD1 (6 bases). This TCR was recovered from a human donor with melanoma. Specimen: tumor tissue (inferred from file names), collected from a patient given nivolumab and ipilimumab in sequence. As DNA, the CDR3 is TGTGCCAGCAGTTTATGGGGGGCGGTTGAAAAACTGTTTTTT. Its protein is CASSLWGAVEKLFF.